A selection of T cell receptor beta chains follows, all from one sample in a study of blood T cell repertoires in COVID-19. Measured with immunoSEQ multiplex PCR; TCRdb has only the in-frame clones, and not every one. This table holds 300,000 to 450,000 clones, more than 75% found once. Input material: peripheral blood. The receptor set was obtained from a woman aged 60 to 75 with COVID-19, enrolled during active disease. Both conserved end residues are trimmed from each CDR3. Fields, in order: J gene, V gene, CDR3 protein.

TRBJ2-1 | TRBV7-9 | ASSYGQGAYEQF
TRBJ2-1 | TRBV5-4 | ASSSRRGDEQF
TRBJ1-1 | TRBV21-1 | ASSQGGRVKKAF
TRBJ1-4 | TRBV7-8 | ASSSNPLGQGNEKLF
TRBJ1-4 | TRBV5-6 | ASSLWGGTNEKLF
TRBJ1-6 | TRBV6-5 | ATDRQGIYNSPLH
TRBJ1-3 | TRBV7-2 | ASSSSPVSGNTIY
TRBJ1-5 | TRBV28 | ASRGTGGNQPQH
TRBJ1-2 | TRBV18 | ASSSGQGNYGYT
TRBJ2-5 | TRBV5-6 | ASSSYSRGQFETQY
TRBJ1-1 | TRBV18 | ASSPAGGLNTEAF
TRBJ2-7 | TRBV7-6 | ASSLAGQTYEQY
TRBJ2-2 | TRBV3-1/TRBV3-2 | ASSQERGVDTGELF
TRBJ1-4 | TRBV7-9 | ASSLGTGRGWGTNEKLF
TRBJ1-1 | TRBV11-2 | ASSLDQGAGAF
TRBJ1-1 | TRBV7-2 | ASDKSGRGEAF
TRBJ1-1 | TRBV13 | ASSRRNTEAF
TRBJ2-6 | TRBV6-6 | ASSRSGGGSSGANVLT
TRBJ1-5 | TRBV7-9 | ASSSGPGMGQPQH